This TCR beta chain originates from a study of vaccination effects on CD4 cells after COVID-19. The repertoire was sequenced with immunoSEQ multiplex PCR; TCRdb's copy has only in-frame clones and lacks some. The sample has about 74,000 clones; 60% to 80% are singletons. This clone has just one count. As yet, its antigen is unknown. This CDR3 comprises 14 residues. Germline V gene data show CDR1 as LNHDA and CDR2 as SQIVND (reference sequence). V lost 4 bases, J lost 1 base, and 9 bases lay in between. Cultured cells yielded isolated CD4+ T cells after 10 days. No vaccinee had earlier SARS-CoV-2 infection, and nucleocapsid antibodies were negative. Findings and caveats of the study: Limitations: small convalescent group and missing early post-infection timepoints. Late post-vaccination, clones induced by infection and those induced by vaccine underwent marked clonal contraction.

Sequencing used CD4+ T cells from PBMCs cultured without peptide, obtained before COVID-19 vaccination. This chain uses TRBV19 with TRBJ2-3; unclear D gene. The source is a human donor who received a COVID-19 vaccine. The CDR3 DNA is TGTGCCAGTAGTAGGAGAGTTGGCACAGATACGCAGTATTTT. Its protein product is CASSRRVGTDTQYF.